These T cell receptor beta chains were read from a single sample in a study of T cell clonotyping in hematopoietic cell transplantation. The method was immunoSEQ multiplex PCR; TCRdb's version includes in-frame clones alone and lacks a portion of them. The sample holds roughly 5,000 clones; just under 90% are singletons and the top ten take around a quarter. The sequencing used peripheral blood mononuclear cells, collected 100 days after allogeneic stem cell transplant. These receptors all stem from a male patient aged 65-79 years who had an allogeneic stem cell transplant from an unrelated donor, so T cells may come from the graft donor. Some clones in this sample may be carry-over from other donors' samples. CDR3s include the opening cysteine and the closing phenylalanine or tryptophan. D genes are given only for firm matches. Only part of the rows carry a size: once, few, many, or a class if the clone is expanded.

clone_size d_call j_call v_call cdr3_nt cdr3_aa
- TRBD1 TRBJ2-7 TRBV6-5 TGTGCCAGCAGTTACGTAGCAGGGGGTGGGTACGAGCAGTACTTC CASSYVAGGGYEQYF
- TRBD1 TRBJ1-2 TRBV19 TGTGCCAGTAGTATAGTACCTCCGGGACAGGCTAACTATGGCTACACCTTC CASSIVPPGQANYGYTF
- TRBD2 TRBJ2-2 TRBV5-1 TGCGCCAGCAGCTTTCCGCGGGAGACTATCGGGGAGCTGTTTTTT CASSFPRETIGELFF
- - TRBJ1-2 TRBV30 TGTGCCTGGAGTTCAGACAGATATGGCTACACCTTC CAWSSDRYGYTF
- - TRBJ1-5 TRBV7-8 TGTGCCAGCAGCTTCAGGGGCAATCAGCCCCAGCATTTT CASSFRGNQPQHF
- - TRBJ1-1 TRBV5-1 TGCGCCAGCAGCTTGCAAGGACAGAACACTGAAGCTTTCTTT CASSLQGQNTEAFF
- - TRBJ2-2 TRBV27 TGTGCCAGCAGTTTGGGAAGGGAGCTGTTTTTT CASSLGRELFF
- TRBD1 TRBJ1-1 TRBV5-1 TGCGCCAGCAGCTTGGCCAGGGGGGTCACTGAAGCTTTCTTT CASSLARGVTEAFF
- - TRBJ1-4 TRBV18 TGTGCCAGCTCACCAGGGGCGTGGGAAAAACTGTTTTTT CASSPGAWEKLFF
- TRBD2 TRBJ2-3 TRBV5-1 TGCGCCAGCAGCTTGGCCCTCCGACTAGCGGGAGGGGGAGATACGCAGTATTTT CASSLALRLAGGGDTQYF
- TRBD1 TRBJ1-1 TRBV29-1 TGCAGCGTTGGGGACAGGGGAGGTACTGAAGCTTTCTTT CSVGDRGGTEAFF
few - TRBJ2-5 TRBV29-1 TGCAGCGTTGGATCTCAGCAGGCCCAGTACTTC CSVGSQQAQYF
once - TRBJ1-2 TRBV19 TGTGCCAGTAGTACCCTACAGGGATCCCGAGCTATCGGGTACACCTTC CASSTLQGSRAIGYTF
- TRBD1 TRBJ2-1 TRBV11-2 TGTGCCAGCAGCAGTAACAGGGGACAAACTTCCTACAATGAGCAGTTCTTC CASSSNRGQTSYNEQFF
- - TRBJ1-4 TRBV11-2 TGTGCCAGCAGCGCGCGGACAGCAACTAATGAAAAACTGTTTTTT CASSARTATNEKLFF
- TRBD2 TRBJ2-7 TRBV19 TGTGCCAGTAGCCTCGGGACTAGCGGGAGAGGTCAGGAAAGTAACTACGAGCAGTACTTC CASSLGTSGRGQESNYEQYF
- - TRBJ2-7 TRBV5-4 TGTGCCAGCAGCTTGGAAAGGGGCTACGAGCAGTACTTC CASSLERGYEQYF
- - TRBJ2-3 TRBV10-3 TGTGCCATCCGCGCCGACGTCACAGATACGCAGTATTTT CAIRADVTDTQYF
few TRBD1 TRBJ2-1 TRBV29-1 TGCAGCGTTGAAGATCCCTTGGACAGGTCCTACTACAATGAGCAGTTCTTC CSVEDPLDRSYYNEQFF
- - TRBJ1-2 TRBV7-8 TGTGCCAGCAGCTTAGTTGGTCTTGGCTACACCTTC CASSLVGLGYTF
- - TRBJ1-1 TRBV19 TGTGCCAGTTCCCCCAAGCGCTTGGGTTCTGAAGCTTTCTTT CASSPKRLGSEAFF
once - TRBJ1-3 TRBV19 TGTGCCAGTAGTATCCAAATAGGCATCGGGGGAAACACCATATATTTT CASSIQIGIGGNTIYF
- - TRBJ1-2 TRBV30 TGTGCCTCACCGCGGGGGATCGGTGGCTACACCTTC CASPRGIGGYTF
- TRBD2 TRBJ2-2 TRBV2 TGTGCCAGCAGCAAAGCGGGATTGAACACCGGGGAGCTGTTTTTT CASSKAGLNTGELFF
- - TRBJ1-5 TRBV7-2 TGTGCCAGCAGCTTACCGGGATCTCAGCCCCAGCATTTT CASSLPGSQPQHF
- - TRBJ1-1 TRBV18 TGTGCCAGCTCACCCAGGGAAGTAAAGGGGTCTTGGGGAGCTTTCTTT CASSPREVKGSWGAFF
- - TRBJ1-1 TRBV7-2 TGTGCCAGCAGCTTAGGACAGCTAAACACTGAAGCTTTCTTT CASSLGQLNTEAFF
- - TRBJ1-2 TRBV28 TGTGCCGCCAACAGTCTTCTTGGCTACACCTTC CAANSLLGYTF
- - TRBJ2-1 TRBV6-5 TGTGCCAGCAGCTTAGGGACTTCTCAGTACAATGAGCAGTTCTTC CASSLGTSQYNEQFF
- - TRBJ1-5 TRBV28 TGTGCCAGCCGGGGGGGGGCATATCAGCCCCAGCATTTT CASRGGAYQPQHF
- - TRBJ1-5 TRBV6-6 TGTGCCAGCAGTTCCCCCCGGGCCCCTAATCAGCCCCAGCATTTT CASSSPRAPNQPQHF
- - TRBJ2-2 TRBV30 TGTGCCTGGAGAAAGGGACTCCAGAACACCGGGGAGCTGTTTTTT CAWRKGLQNTGELFF
- - TRBJ1-5 TRBV4-1 TGCGCCAGCAGCCAACCCGCCGGGGGGAGCAATCAGCCCCAGCATTTT CASSQPAGGSNQPQHF
- TRBD1 TRBJ1-2 TRBV7-2 TGTGCCAGCAGCTTAGCCGACAGGGGGCCCTATGGCTACACCTTC CASSLADRGPYGYTF
- - TRBJ2-5 TRBV6-5 TGTGCCAGCAGTTACTCGATCGGCAGGGGGGGGGAGACCCAGTACTTC CASSYSIGRGGETQYF
few TRBD1 TRBJ1-2 TRBV5-6 TGTGCCAGCAGTTCACAGGGGAACTATGGCTACACCTTC CASSSQGNYGYTF
- TRBD2 TRBJ2-4 TRBV7-9 TGTGCCAGCAGCCCCGGGGGGGACATTCAGTACTTC CASSPGGDIQYF
- TRBD2 TRBJ2-5 TRBV5-1 TGCGCCAGCAGCTTGGCTAGCGGCCAAGAGACCCAGTACTTC CASSLASGQETQYF
- - TRBJ1-2 TRBV28 TGTGCCAGCAGTAACGGGCCCAACTGGCCTTATGGCTACACCTTC CASSNGPNWPYGYTF
- TRBD2 TRBJ2-7 TRBV30 TGTGCCGGGGCTAGCGGGAGATGGGAGCAGTACTTC CAGASGRWEQYF
- - TRBJ2-1 TRBV27 TGTGCCAGCAGGTCCTTGGCACAAGAGTTCTTC CASRSLAQEFF
- TRBD2 TRBJ2-7 TRBV27 TGTGCCAGCAGTTTAGCACACTCCCCGGGACTAGCGGGACACGAGCAGTACTTC CASSLAHSPGLAGHEQYF
- - TRBJ1-5 TRBV6-1 TGTGCCAGCAGTGAATCATTTCGGGGGTATCAGCCCCAGCATTTT CASSESFRGYQPQHF
- - TRBJ2-7 TRBV6-5 TGTGCCAGCACCCCCCCAGGTAGCTCCTACGAGCAGTACTTC CASTPPGSSYEQYF
- TRBD2 TRBJ2-3 TRBV11-2 TGTGCCAGCAGCAACTACCTAGCGGGGGGACAACACACAGATACGCAGTATTTT CASSNYLAGGQHTDTQYF
few - TRBJ2-3 TRBV28 TGTGCCAGCAGTTACCATACATCAGATACGCAGTATTTT CASSYHTSDTQYF
- - TRBJ1-5 TRBV21-1 TGTGCCAGCAGCAAAGCTGCGAGGTCTTTCAGCAATCAGCCCCAGCATTTT CASSKAARSFSNQPQHF
once TRBD1 TRBJ2-7 TRBV29-1 TGCAGCGCCGAGGACAGGTACGAGCAGTACTTC CSAEDRYEQYF
- TRBD1 TRBJ2-7 TRBV4-1 TGCGCCAGCAGCCAACCCGGGACAGGGGGCAACGAGCAGTACTTC CASSQPGTGGNEQYF
hyperexpanded - TRBJ2-5 TRBV19 TGTGCCAGTAGTAGGGACTTTCAAGAGACCCAGTACTTC CASSRDFQETQYF